This is a list of T cell receptor beta chains from one sample in a study of shared clonotypes between healthy human individuals. Clones were read by immunoSEQ multiplex PCR, and TCRdb kept only the in-frame ones, dropping some. The table lists 2 million to 2.5 million clones, less than 95% of them singletons. The specimen was naive CD8+ T cells sorted from blood. These receptors all come from a young man in good health. CDR3s include the opening cysteine and the closing phenylalanine or tryptophan. A D gene is named only where the DNA matches it firmly. Rows give clone size only sometimes, using once, few, many, or a class for an expanded clone.

V gene	J gene	D gene	clone size	CDR3 protein	CDR3 DNA
TRBV6-1	TRBJ1-1	.	.	CASLPTVMNTEAFF	TGTGCCAGCCTCCCGACAGTAATGAACACTGAAGCTTTCTTT
TRBV4-1	TRBJ2-2	.	.	CASEHGAGELFF	TGCGCCAGCGAACATGGCGCCGGGGAGCTGTTTTTT
TRBV10-3	TRBJ2-4	TRBD1	.	CAISDDRGRNFGVDIQYF	TGTGCCATCAGTGATGACAGGGGTCGGAACTTTGGCGTGGACATTCAGTACTTC
TRBV10-1	TRBJ1-5	TRBD1	.	CASSEPDRVGNQPQHF	TGCGCCAGCAGTGAACCTGACAGGGTAGGTAATCAGCCCCAGCATTTT
TRBV9	TRBJ2-1	.	.	CASSVATYNEQFF	TGTGCCAGCAGCGTAGCGACCTACAATGAGCAGTTCTTC
TRBV7-9	TRBJ2-5	TRBD2	.	CASSFGERGGRETQYF	TGTGCCAGCAGCTTCGGAGAGCGGGGGGGCCGGGAGACCCAGTACTTC
TRBV9	TRBJ1-2	.	.	CASSVGGQTYGYTF	TGTGCCAGCAGCGTTGGCGGACAGACCTATGGCTACACCTTC
TRBV5-4	TRBJ1-6	.	.	CASSPSGTSSYNSPLHF	TGTGCCAGCAGCCCGTCGGGGACTAGCTCCTATAATTCACCCCTCCACTTT
TRBV10-3	TRBJ2-7	.	once	CSISESIGPYEQYF	TGTTCCATCAGTGAGTCGATAGGCCCCTACGAGCAGTACTTC
TRBV25-1	TRBJ2-5	TRBD1	.	CASSGGQGIETQYF	TGTGCCAGCAGTGGGGGACAGGGAATAGAGACCCAGTACTTC
TRBV5-5	TRBJ2-5	TRBD2	.	CASNSGTSGSETQYF	TGTGCCAGCAACTCAGGGACTAGCGGGTCGGAGACCCAGTACTTC
TRBV15	TRBJ2-1	.	.	CATSRDPPAGEGRGEQFF	TGTGCCACCAGCAGAGATCCCCCCGCGGGAGAAGGCAGGGGTGAGCAGTTCTTC
TRBV10-1	TRBJ1-1	.	.	CASSVTANTEAFF	TGCGCCAGCAGTGTGACCGCGAACACTGAAGCTTTCTTT
TRBV7-2	TRBJ2-1	TRBD2	once	CASSFGTSGGDEQFF	TGTGCCAGCAGCTTTGGGACTAGCGGAGGGGATGAGCAGTTCTTC
TRBV7-9	TRBJ1-1	.	once	CASSLTGSTEAFF	TGTGCCAGCAGCCTTACAGGGAGCACTGAAGCTTTCTTT
TRBV5-1	TRBJ2-2	.	.	CASTHEWGGGELFF	TGCGCCAGCACCCACGAGTGGGGCGGCGGGGAGCTGTTTTTT
TRBV11-2	TRBJ2-7	TRBD1	.	CASSLGGQGRTNEQYF	TGTGCCAGCAGCTTAGGAGGACAGGGGCGAACCAACGAGCAGTACTTC
TRBV7-9	TRBJ2-3	.	.	CASSFVQLTDTQYF	TGTGCCAGCAGCTTCGTACAGCTCACAGATACGCAGTATTTT
TRBV2	TRBJ1-4	TRBD1	.	CASSGQDGNEKLFF	TGTGCCAGCAGCGGACAGGACGGGAACGAAAAACTGTTTTTT
TRBV7-9	TRBJ1-2	.	.	CASSLGGTENNYGYTF	TGTGCCAGCAGCTTAGGGGGGACGGAGAATAACTATGGCTACACCTTC
TRBV5-1	TRBJ2-3	.	.	CASSDGLREYF	TGCGCCAGCAGCGATGGACTACGGGAGTATTTT
TRBV27	TRBJ1-5	.	.	CASSKVGAGQPQHF	TGTGCCAGCAGCAAGGTGGGGGCGGGTCAGCCCCAGCATTTT
TRBV4-2	TRBJ2-7	.	once	CASSQGGTGSYEQYF	TGTGCCAGCAGCCAAGGGGGCACGGGTTCCTACGAGCAGTACTTC
TRBV18	TRBJ2-5	TRBD1	.	CASSETGGSETQYF	TGTGCCAGCTCAGAGACAGGGGGCTCCGAGACCCAGTACTTC
TRBV7-8	TRBJ2-7	TRBD2	.	CASSLLGTSGAYEQYF	TGTGCCAGCAGCTTATTGGGGACTAGCGGGGCCTACGAGCAGTACTTC
TRBV7-9	TRBJ1-3	.	.	CASSIYQGDTIYF	TGTGCCAGCAGCATATACCAGGGAGACACCATATATTTT
TRBV25-1	TRBJ2-5	.	.	CASSRNGNQETQYF	TGTGCCAGCAGTCGGAACGGGAACCAAGAGACCCAGTACTTC
TRBV4-3	TRBJ1-4	.	.	CASSQDLEGYNEKLFF	TGCGCCAGCAGCCAAGATCTCGAAGGTTATAATGAAAAACTGTTTTTT
TRBV9	TRBJ1-2	.	.	CASSAGLEGYGYTF	TGTGCCAGCAGCGCAGGGTTAGAGGGCTATGGCTACACCTTC
TRBV6-5	TRBJ2-1	.	once	CASSQLLSSYNEQFF	TGTGCCAGCAGTCAGCTCCTGAGCTCCTACAATGAGCAGTTCTTC
TRBV10-2	TRBJ2-3	.	.	CASSDQANTQYF	TGCGCCAGCAGTGATCAGGCAAATACGCAGTATTTT
TRBV6-1	TRBJ1-1	.	.	CASSDEGGWTEAFF	TGTGCCAGCAGTGATGAGGGGGGATGGACTGAAGCTTTCTTT
TRBV28	TRBJ2-3	TRBD2	.	CASSFGTSGGASTDTQYF	TGTGCCAGCAGTTTCGGGACTAGCGGGGGGGCTAGCACAGATACGCAGTATTTT
TRBV2	TRBJ2-7	.	.	CASSEGGSTYEQYF	TGTGCCAGCAGTGAGGGGGGTAGTACCTACGAGCAGTACTTC
TRBV28	TRBJ2-2	TRBD2	.	CASRPPSGRPENTGELFF	TGTGCCAGCAGACCTCCTAGCGGGAGGCCGGAAAACACCGGGGAGCTGTTTTTT
TRBV10-1	TRBJ2-5	.	.	CASSDDESRGETQYF	TGCGCCAGCAGTGACGACGAATCCCGCGGGGAGACCCAGTACTTC
TRBV12-5	TRBJ2-7	TRBD1	once	CASGFPGGATYEQYF	TGTGCTAGTGGATTCCCAGGGGGAGCTACCTACGAGCAGTACTTC
TRBV9	TRBJ2-3	.	.	CASSDSQLDTDTQYF	TGTGCCAGCAGCGATAGTCAGCTTGACACAGATACGCAGTATTTT
TRBV4-1	TRBJ1-1	TRBD1	.	CASSRPGQGPNTEAFF	TGCGCCAGCAGCCGGCCGGGACAGGGACCGAACACTGAAGCTTTCTTT
TRBV6-5	TRBJ1-5	.	.	CASSYSEGSRPQHF	TGTGCCAGCAGTTACTCAGAGGGGTCGAGGCCCCAGCATTTT
TRBV11-3	TRBJ2-5	TRBD2	.	CASSSGRQETQYF	TGTGCCAGCAGTAGCGGGCGCCAAGAGACCCAGTACTTC
TRBV27	TRBJ1-4	.	.	CASSFSTRQEKLFF	TGTGCCAGCAGTTTCTCCACCAGACAGGAAAAACTGTTTTTT
TRBV4-1	TRBJ2-7	TRBD1	.	CASSLRTGSYEQYF	TGCGCCAGCAGCCTAAGGACAGGCTCCTACGAGCAGTACTTC
TRBV4-1	TRBJ2-2	.	.	CASSNLRTGELFF	TGCGCCAGCAGCAACCTGAGAACCGGGGAGCTGTTTTTT
TRBV28	TRBJ1-2	.	.	CASSLALAAPNYGYTF	TGTGCCAGCAGTTTGGCTCTGGCGGCACCCAACTATGGCTACACCTTC
TRBV7-9	TRBJ2-3	TRBD2	.	CASSPWREADTDTQYF	TGTGCCAGCAGCCCGTGGCGGGAGGCTGACACAGATACGCAGTATTTT
TRBV28	TRBJ2-3	.	.	CASSYERPRDTQYF	TGTGCCAGCAGTTATGAGCGCCCGAGGGATACGCAGTATTTT
TRBV7-9	TRBJ2-7	TRBD1	.	CASRETGPSYEQYF	TGTGCCAGCAGAGAGACAGGGCCGTCCTACGAGCAGTACTTC